One and the same sample provided the 20 T cell receptor beta chains below, sequenced in a study of T cell repertoires in cytomegalovirus infection. TCRdb reprocessed the reads with MiXCR, giving one entry per CDR3 protein. Of around 800,000 distinct CDR3 sequences listed, about 30% are singletons. These receptors lack a known antigen. The sample in question was cultured CD8+ T cells from PBMCs, obtained from culture after CMV antigen stimulation. The receptors here all came from a human donor in good health (CMV status not recorded). Some clones in this sample may be carry-over from other donors' samples.

The genes are TRBV7-3 and TRBJ2-1; 8 bases agree with TRBD2. This CDR3 spans 19 amino acids. J was trimmed by 7 bases and V by 3 bases; bases with no gene match: 20. The germline gives CDR1 SGHTA, CDR2 FQGTGA. The CDR3 DNA is TGTGCCAGCAGCTTGGGAGCGGTACCAGCGGGGGATAAAGGGAATGAGCAGTTCTTC. Translated, it gives CASSLGAVPAGDKGNEQFF.

The J gene is TRBJ1-6, the V gene TRBV27; 9 bases agree with TRBD1. Germline values: CDR1 MNHEY, CDR2 SMNVEV (reference sequence). This CDR3 comprises 14 residues. The V gene end was trimmed by 5 bases and the J gene end by 10 bases; junction bases not matched to a gene: 6. CDR3 nucleotide sequence: TGTGCCAGCAGTACCGACAGGGGGATCTCACCCCTCCACTTT. As protein: CASSTDRGISPLHF.

There are many counts of this clonotype. The J gene is TRBJ1-6, the V gene TRBV7-2; 8 bases match TRBD1. V trimming: 5 bases; J trimming: 4 bases; junction bases outside the gene matches: 4. The CDR3 spans 15 residues. The germline V gene encodes CDR1 SGHTA and CDR2 FQGNSA. CDR3 bases: TGTGCCAGCAGCCCGGGACAGGCATATAATTCACCCCTCCACTTT. It codes for CASSPGQAYNSPLHF.

The chain recombines TRBV7-6 with TRBJ1-4, with unresolved D. V lost 2 bases, J lost 0 bases, and 7 bases lay in between. CDR3 length equals 15 residues. Germline V lookup: CDR1 SGHVS, CDR2 FNYEAQ. The CDR3 reads CASSLTAATNEKLFF. DNA of the CDR3: TGTGCCAGCAGCTTAACAGCCGCAACTAATGAAAAACTGTTTTTT.

This chain connects TRBV20-1 to TRBJ2-1, with D maybe TRBD2 (5 bases). CDR1 and CDR2 (germline): DFQATT, SNEGSKA (reference sequence). Trimming cost V 6 bases and J 0 bases, with 18 bases left between them. This CDR3 has 16 amino acids. As DNA, the CDR3 is TGCAGTGCCGGAAGCGGAAGTGGTAACTCCTACAATGAGCAGTTCTTC. Translated, it gives CSAGSGSGNSYNEQFF.

This clonotype has just a few counts. V usage is TRBV7-2 and J usage is TRBJ1-4; perhaps TRBD1 as D (6 bases). Trimming cost V 8 bases and J 0 bases, with 13 bases left between them. CDR3 size: 15 residues. Per germline, CDR1 SGHTA and CDR2 FQGNSA. CDR3 residues: CASSWGATTNEKLFF. CDR3 DNA: TGTGCCAGCTCCTGGGGGGCAACAACTAATGAAAAACTGTTTTTT.

The rearrangement joins TRBV19 to TRBJ2-1; the match to TRBD1 covers 10 bases. This CDR3 has 14 amino acids. After removal of 6 bases from V and 5 bases from J, the junction contained 4 bases not matched to a gene. CDR1 LNHDA and CDR2 SQIVND come from the germline V gene (reference sequence). The CDR3 region is CASRGTGVNNEQFF. CDR3 sequence (DNA): TGTGCCAGTAGGGGGACAGGGGTTAACAATGAGCAGTTCTTC.

This clonotype was seen more than once but under ten times. The J gene is TRBJ2-3, the V gene TRBV4-1; 7 bases are shared with TRBD2. CDR1 is MGHRA, CDR2 YSYEKL, per germline. The CDR3 loop spans 16 amino acids. Trimming removed 5 bases from V and 4 bases from J; junction bases left unmatched: 12. The CDR3 loop is CASSSPAGDRADTQYF. The CDR3 DNA reads TGCGCCAGCAGCAGTCCGGCGGGGGATAGAGCAGATACGCAGTATTTT.

The gene calls are TRBV5-4 and TRBJ2-5, with 7 bases matching TRBD1. Germline loops: CDR1 SGHNT, CDR2 YYREEE (reference sequence). The CDR3 totals 16 residues. With 2 bases clipped from V and 2 bases from J, the junction kept 9 bases outside the gene matches. The CDR3 DNA sequence: TGTGCCAGCAGCTTCCCTGCCGGGACAGTACAAGAGACCCAGTACTTC. Translation: CASSFPAGTVQETQYF. The complete variable domain, with remaining parts taken from reference TRBV5-4 and TRBJ2-5, reads ETGVTQSPTHLIKTRGQQVTLRCSSQSGHNTVSWYQQALGQGPQFIFQYYREEENGRGNFPPRFSGLQFPNYSSELNVNALELDDSALYLCASSFPAGTVQETQYFGPGTRLLVL.

This clonotype was counted a few times. This chain connects TRBV6-1 to TRBJ1-1, with D hard to call. V was pared by 2 bases and J by 5 bases, with 15 bases between. The CDR3 has 15 amino acids. Germline CDR1 MNHNS, CDR2 SASEGT. The CDR3 protein is CASSEMDDIGTEAFF. The CDR3 coding sequence is TGTGCCAGCAGTGAAATGGACGACATAGGTACTGAAGCTTTCTTT.

The chain joins TRBV2 to TRBJ2-1, with 8 bases matching TRBD2. The CDR3 totals 15 residues. Trimming took 11 bases from V and 0 from J; bases not matched to a gene: 9. Per the germline V gene, CDR1 is SNHLY and CDR2 is FYNNEI. The CDR3 sequence: CAVNGRGASYNEQFF. The CDR3 coding sequence is TGTGCCGTAAACGGGCGGGGGGCCTCCTACAATGAGCAGTTCTTC.

The sample holds a few counts of this clonotype. The chain joins TRBV24-1 to TRBJ2-5; weak D call: TRBD1 (5 bases). This CDR3 region has 14 residues. The V and J ends lost 5 bases and 1 base respectively, with 10 bases between them. CDR1 KGHDR and CDR2 SFDVKD come from the germline V gene. The CDR3 DNA reads TGTGCCACCAGTGGACAGACAGCCCAAGAGACCCAGTACTTC. This translates into CATSGQTAQETQYF.

As to this clonotype: At one end the junction does not follow the germline gene, possibly because of a read error. The chain combines TRBV11-2 with TRBJ2-7, with a tentative D call TRBD1 (5 bases). CDR1 and CDR2 (germline): SGHAT, FQNNGV. The CDR3 has 15 amino acids. DNA for the CDR3: TGTGCCAGCAGCCTAGAGGTCCCAGGGTCCTACGAGCAGTACTTC. Translated, it gives CASSLEVPGSYEQYF.

This clonotype was found many times. The genes are TRBV7-9 and TRBJ2-1; possible D gene TRBD1, 5 bases. Trimming removed 6 bases from V and 5 bases from J, with 23 bases in between. The CDR3 contains 17 residues. Per germline, CDR1 SEHNR and CDR2 FQNEAQ (reference sequence). The CDR3 nucleotides read TGTGCCAGCAGTGAACCTGCCCCCAGGGCGCGCCACAATGAGCAGTTCTTC. It translates to CASSEPAPRARHNEQFF.

This rearrangement joins TRBV7-9 to TRBJ2-2; D not certain. This CDR3 region has 15 residues. Trimming took 4 bases from V and 0 from J, leaving 9 bases between them. The germline gives CDR1 SEHNR, CDR2 FQNEAQ (reference sequence). CDR3 amino acids: CASSSPFANTGELFF. The DNA of the CDR3 is TGTGCCAGCAGCTCCCCATTTGCGAACACCGGGGAGCTGTTTTTT. Using reference TRBV7-9 and TRBJ2-2 for the parts outside the CDR3, the full variable domain is DTGVSQNPRHKITKRGQNVTFRCDPISEHNRLYWYRQTLGQGPEFLTYFQNEAQLEKSRLLSDRFSAERPKGSFSTLEIQRTEQGDSAMYLCASSSPFANTGELFFGEGSRLTVL.

The chain combines TRBV10-3 with TRBJ2-2, with 8 bases that match TRBD2. With V trimmed by 3 bases and J by 7 bases, 13 bases remained unmatched. The germline V gene has CDR1 ENHRY and CDR2 SYGVKD. The CDR3 consists of 17 residues. CDR3 amino acids: CAISDSAGARVDGELFF. For the CDR3, the DNA is TGTGCCATCAGTGATTCAGCGGGGGCTCGGGTAGACGGGGAGCTGTTTTTT.

V usage is TRBV6-1 and J usage is TRBJ1-2; 8 positions agree with TRBD1. Germline V gene sequence: CDR1 MNHNS, CDR2 SASEGT. After removal of 4 bases from V and 6 bases from J, the junction contained 4 bases not matched to a gene. The CDR3 spans 13 residues. The CDR3 nucleotides are TGTGCCAGCAGTGTAGACAGGGGTAATGGCTACACCTTC. This translates into CASSVDRGNGYTF.

This clonotype showed up just once. A much larger clone sits a single nucleotide away, making a read error possible. V and J are TRBV7-8 and TRBJ2-5, with TRBD2 matching 8 bases. V trimming: 2 bases; J trimming: 4 bases; junction bases outside the gene matches: 9. Germline CDR1 and CDR2: SGHVS and FQNEAQ. This CDR3 is built from 16 residues. CDR3 in amino acids: CASSLLGGGTIETQYF. The DNA for the CDR3 is TGTGCCAGCAGCTTACTTGGCGGGGGGACCATAGAGACCCAGTACTTC. Drawing the rest from reference TRBV7-8 and TRBJ2-5, the complete variable domain is GAGVSQSPRYKVAKRGQDVALRCDPISGHVSLFWYQQALGQGPEFLTYFQNEAQLDKSGLPSDRFFAERPEGSVSTLKIQRTQQEDSAVYLCASSLLGGGTIETQYFGPGTRLLVL.

In this sample, this clonotype turned up many times. The rearrangement uses TRBV7-6 and TRBJ2-3, with 8 bases lining up with TRBD1. Germline loops: CDR1 SGHVS, CDR2 FNYEAQ. After removal of 4 bases from V and 0 bases from J, the junction contained 9 bases not matched to a gene. The length of the CDR3 is 17 residues. The CDR3 spells CASSSPRDRPSTDTQYF. CDR3 in DNA: TGTGCCAGCAGCTCGCCACGGGACAGGCCTAGCACAGATACGCAGTATTTT. The full variable domain, rest sourced from reference TRBV7-6 and TRBJ2-3, is GAGVSQSPRYKVTKRGQDVALRCDPISGHVSLYWYRQALGQGPEFLTYFNYEAQQDKSGLPNDRFSAERPEGSISTLTIQRTEQRDSAMYRCASSSPRDRPSTDTQYFGPGTRLTVL.

The chain couples TRBV12-3 or TRBV12-4 to TRBJ2-2, with D maybe TRBD1 (6 bases). The CDR3 is 15 amino acids. Trimming took 2 bases from V and 0 from J, leaving 7 bases between them. The CDR3 coding sequence is TGTGCCAGCAGTTTATACAGGGCGAACACCGGGGAGCTGTTTTTT. Protein: CASSLYRANTGELFF.